This entry lists 7 T cell receptor beta chains sequenced from one sample in a study of vaccination effects on CD4 cells after COVID-19. Viral peptide pools were used in the ViraFEST assay to expand antigen-specific CD4+ T cells, and sequencing came afterward. With around ten days of culture completed, CD4+ T cells were isolated. Clones were sequenced by immunoSEQ multiplex PCR, and TCRdb holds only the in-frame ones, with some missing. This sample has some 8,000 clones; 65% to 85% occur once, and the top ten carry around an eighth. Their antigens remain unidentified. Sequenced material: CD4+ T cells from PBMCs cultured with HCoV-229E spike peptides, taken before COVID-19 vaccination. The source is a human donor who received a COVID-19 vaccine.

The chain joins TRBV28 to TRBJ1-2; the match to TRBD1 covers 9 bases. This CDR3 is built from 14 residues. CDR1 MDHEN and CDR2 SYDVKM come from the germline V gene. V lost 10 bases to trimming and J lost 4 bases; unmatched junction nucleotides: 10. CDR3 in DNA: TGTGCCATCGAAACAGGGGGCTTGATCTATGGCTACACCTTC. It translates to CAIETGGLIYGYTF.

V gene TRBV3-1 (or the pseudogene TRBV3-2) combines with J gene TRBJ2-3, with D possibly matching TRBD1 (6 bases). This CDR3 comprises 14 residues. V shed 2 bases and J shed 2 bases, with 8 bases lying between them. Germline lookup yields CDR1 LGHDT and CDR2 YNNKEL (reference sequence). The DNA for the CDR3 is TGTGCCAGCAGCCAACAGGGGTACACAGATACGCAGTATTTT. It codes for CASSQQGYTDTQYF.

This chain uses TRBV5-1 with TRBJ2-3; D might be TRBD1 (8 bases). With 1 base removed from V and 3 bases from J, the gap between germline ends came to 15 bases. This CDR3 is built from 16 residues. The germline V gene has CDR1 SGHRS and CDR2 YFSETQ. CDR3 sequence (DNA): TGCGCCAGCAGCTTGTTCCTACAGGGGGGGACAGATACGCAGTATTTT. Amino acids: CASSLFLQGGTDTQYF.

This clone is classed as hyperexpanded. V usage is TRBV7-8 and J usage is TRBJ1-1; no reliable D call. The CDR3 is 15 residues long. Germline-derived CDR1 and CDR2 are SGHVS and FQNEAQ. V was trimmed by 3 bases and J by 4 bases, leaving 15 bases between them. The CDR3 spells CASSLTELTFTEAFF. In DNA, the CDR3 is TGTGCCAGCAGCTTGACGGAGCTGACCTTCACTGAAGCTTTCTTT.

Only a few counts were recorded for this clone. The rearrangement links TRBV24-1 to TRBJ2-1; D is perhaps TRBD1 (6 bases). V lost 2 bases to trimming and J lost 2 bases, with 12 bases between them. The CDR3 spans 16 residues. Per the germline V gene, CDR1 is KGHDR and CDR2 is SFDVKD. CDR3 sequence reads: CATSDSGRGTYNEQFF. Written as DNA, the CDR3 is TGTGCCACCAGTGATTCCGGCAGGGGAACCTACAATGAGCAGTTCTTC.

The rearrangement joins TRBV14 to TRBJ2-5; D unresolved. V lost 1 base and J lost 6, with 9 bases in between. CDR3 length: 13 amino acids. Looked up from germline, CDR1 is SGHDN and CDR2 is FVKESK. In DNA, the CDR3 is TGTGCCAGCAGCCAAGTTGACGTGCAGACCCAGTACTTC. Amino acids: CASSQVDVQTQYF.

The rearrangement links TRBV27 to TRBJ2-5; 9 bases are shared with TRBD1. The V segment lost 6 bases and the J segment 4 bases; nucleotides outside the gene matches: 3. Germline loops: CDR1 MNHEY, CDR2 SMNVEV (reference sequence). The CDR3 runs 13 residues. CDR3 protein: CASRQGAGETQYF. Written as DNA, the CDR3 is TGTGCCAGCAGACAGGGGGCGGGAGAGACCCAGTACTTC.